A single sample is the source of the 3 T cell receptor beta chains below, sequenced in a study of OX40 agonist ivuxolimab in advanced cancers. Method: immunoSEQ multiplex PCR; TCRdb's copy keeps in-frame clones and lacks some. This sample carries approximately 88,000 clones, roughly 88% of them seen once, and the ten largest clones take 0.25% to 0.3%. The source material was CD4+ or CD8+ T cells sorted from blood, sampled in a trial of the OX40 agonist ivuxolimab. These receptor sequences come from an adult with an advanced solid tumor such as melanoma, head and neck, liver or kidney cancer.

The chain employs TRBV7-9 and TRBJ1-6; D uncertain. The V and J ends lost 2 bases and 10 bases respectively, with 15 bases between them. The CDR3 is 15 residues long. Germline CDR1 and CDR2: SEHNR and FQNEAQ (reference sequence). The CDR3 nucleotides read TGTGCCAGCAGCTTATTGGAGCTGAATGGCTCACCCCTCCACTTT. Translating it yields CASSLLELNGSPLHF.

This clone was seen just once. The chain has TRBV19 and TRBJ1-5, with unresolved D. Germline-derived CDR1 and CDR2 are LNHDA and SQIVND (reference sequence). The CDR3 runs to 15 residues. V lost 6 bases and J 0 bases, leaving 12 bases between the germline ends. CDR3 sequence (DNA): TGTGCCAGTAGGTGGGAACCAAATAGCAATCAGCCCCAGCATTTT. This translates into CASRWEPNSNQPQHF. The full variable domain, its missing parts supplied by reference TRBV19 and TRBJ1-5, is DGGITQSPKYLFRKEGQNVTLSCEQNLNHDAMYWYRQDPGQGLRLIYYSQIVNDFQKGDIAEGYSVSREKKESFPLTVTSAQKNPTAFYLCASRWEPNSNQPQHFGDGTRLSIL.

This clone was seen a few times. V is TRBV11-2 and J is TRBJ1-2; D gene ambiguous. Germline CDR1 and CDR2: SGHAT and FQNNGV. V was shortened by 4 bases and J by 4 bases, with 10 bases between the two germline ends. This CDR3 contains 13 residues. The CDR3 loop reads CASSSPSAYGYTF. For the CDR3, the DNA is TGTGCCAGCAGCTCCCCGTCGGCCTATGGCTACACCTTC.